The 20 T cell receptor beta chains presented below share a single source sample, sequenced in a study of T cells after yellow fever vaccination. TCRdb recomputed calls from the 5' RACE reads with MiXCR, one row per CDR3 protein. Among over 250,000 distinct CDR3 sequences listed, roughly 4.3% were seen once. This material consisted of PBMCs, taken 5 days after the yellow fever booster vaccination. Source of these receptors: a man aged 18 to 29 who received the YFV17D yellow fever vaccine.

This clonotype was seen only a few times. The chain is built from TRBV29-1 and TRBJ1-2, with 11 nucleotides matching TRBD1. The germline V gene has CDR1 SQVTM and CDR2 ANQGSEA. The V gene end was trimmed by 7 bases and the J gene end by 10 bases; junction bases not matched to a gene: 5. The CDR3 is 11 amino acids. The CDR3 loop reads CSAGQGADYTF. DNA of the CDR3: TGCAGCGCCGGACAGGGGGCTGACTACACCTTC.

This clonotype was detected only a few times. The gene calls are TRBV20-1 and TRBJ2-7, with 7 bases that match TRBD1. Germline values: CDR1 DFQATT, CDR2 SNEGSKA (reference sequence). The V gene end was trimmed by 2 bases and the J gene end by 2 bases; junction bases not matched to a gene: 3. The CDR3 length is 13 residues. The CDR3 region has the DNA TGCAGTGCTAGACCCACAGGGGCCTACGAGCAGTACTTC. Translation gives CSARPTGAYEQYF.

This clonotype was seen a handful of times. The rearrangement links TRBV20-1 to TRBJ1-2; D is undetermined. Germline V CDR1 and CDR2: DFQATT, SNEGSKA (reference sequence). The CDR3 is 18 amino acids. V was pared by 0 bases and J by 0 bases, with 20 bases between. The CDR3 coding sequence is TGCAGTGCTAGAGATTATGGAGTGGTGGTTGACTCTAACTATGGCTACACCTTC. It specifies CSARDYGVVVDSNYGYTF.

This sequence joins TRBV11-2 and TRBJ2-7, with 7 positions matching TRBD2. The V gene's germline CDR1 is SGHAT and CDR2 FQNNGV. There are 14 residues in the CDR3. V lost 5 bases, J lost 0 bases, and 4 bases stayed unmatched. The DNA for the CDR3 is TGTGCCAGCAGCCACGGGGGGAGCTCCTACGAGCAGTACGTC. Encoded protein: CASSHGGSSYEQYV.

A few counts support this clonotype. The rearrangement joins TRBV18 to TRBJ1-1, with a tentative D call TRBD1 (5 bases). V was clipped by 0 bases and J by 0 bases, with 17 bases between them. Germline CDR1 and CDR2: KGHSH and LQKENI. The CDR3 has 18 amino acids. The CDR3 reads CASSPPGGAYFMNTEAFF. The DNA of the CDR3 is TGTGCCAGCTCACCACCGGGCGGGGCGTATTTTATGAACACTGAAGCTTTCTTT.

This clonotype was observed a few times. This chain uses TRBV11-3 with TRBJ2-2; 9 bases line up with TRBD1. CDR3 size: 14 residues. V was pared by 6 bases and J by 5 bases, with 4 bases of the junction left unmatched. Germline lookup yields CDR1 SGHNT and CDR2 YENEEA. CDR3 sequence reads: CASRLTGGTGELFF. The CDR3 DNA is TGTGCCAGCAGACTGACAGGGGGGACCGGGGAGCTGTTTTTT.

This clonotype has a count of ten or more. The chain combines TRBV5-6 with TRBJ1-6, with D perhaps TRBD1 (5 bases). Trimming removed 2 bases from V and 10 bases from J, with 10 bases in between. Per germline, CDR1 SGHDT and CDR2 YYEEEE. The CDR3 extends over 13 amino acids. Here the CDR3 DNA reads TGTGCCAGCAGCTTAAAGACAGCCTCACCCCTCCACTTT. It encodes CASSLKTASPLHF.

This clonotype was observed many times. The V gene is TRBV15, the J gene TRBJ2-1; D is undetermined. CDR1 LNHNV and CDR2 YYDKDF come from the germline V gene (reference sequence). V dropped 0 bases and J dropped 8 bases, with 5 bases sitting between them. CDR3 length: 12 amino acids. CDR3 bases: TGTGCCACCAGCAGAGATTCGGATGAGCAGTTCTTC. Residues: CATSRDSDEQFF. Looking up the rest from reference TRBV15 and TRBJ2-1 gives the full variable domain: DAMVIQNPRYQVTQFGKPVTLSCSQTLNHNVMYWYQQKSSQAPKLLFHYYDKDFNNEADTPDNFQSRRPNTSFCFLDIRSPGLGDTAMYLCATSRDSDEQFFGPGTRLTVL.

The table lists this clonotype with many counts. As DNA, the CDR3 is TGCGCCAGCAGCTTGGACAGCGATTCCTACGAGCAGTACTTC. Translating gives CASSLDSDSYEQYF. The chain combines TRBV5-1 with TRBJ2-7; D not certain. CDR3 length equals 14 residues. The V gene's germline CDR1 is SGHRS and CDR2 YFSETQ. V lost 0 bases and J 1 base, leaving 8 bases between the germline ends.

This clonotype was picked up many times. This sequence joins TRBV5-1 and TRBJ2-3; D unresolved. With 0 bases removed from V and 4 bases from J, the gap between germline ends came to 12 bases. Germline loops: CDR1 SGHRS, CDR2 YFSETQ. The CDR3 is 15 amino acids. As DNA, the CDR3 is TGCGCCAGCAGCTTGGCCCGGACCCCCCCAGATACGCAGTATTTT. It specifies CASSLARTPPDTQYF.

This clonotype occurred a few times. The rearrangement joins TRBV25-1 to TRBJ1-1, with D possibly being TRBD1 (6 bases). Germline V gene sequence: CDR1 MGHDK, CDR2 SYGVNS. V lost 4 bases, J lost 6 bases, and 12 bases lay in between. The CDR3 consists of 13 residues. CDR3 sequence reads: CASSVTGSAEAFF. The DNA for the CDR3 is TGTGCCAGCAGTGTCACAGGGTCGGCTGAAGCTTTCTTT.

Many counts were recorded for this clonotype. The V call is TRBV6-5, the J call TRBJ2-3; 9 bases agree with TRBD1. Germline V gene data show CDR1 as MNHEY and CDR2 as SVGAGI. This CDR3 spans 14 amino acids. J lost 0 bases, V lost 6 bases, and 1 base had no gene match. CDR3 coding DNA: TGTGCCAGCAGACAGGGGGCTAGCACAGATACGCAGTATTTT. Amino acid sequence: CASRQGASTDTQYF.

This clonotype was counted ten times or more. This sequence joins TRBV5-1 and TRBJ2-7, with D uncertain. The CDR3 has 11 residues. Germline CDR1 SGHRS, CDR2 YFSETQ. V was clipped by 2 bases and J by 5 bases, with 5 bases between them. CDR3: CASSLGDEQYF. The CDR3 bases are TGCGCCAGCAGCTTAGGAGACGAGCAGTACTTC.

As for this clonotype: A read error may produce the germline difference seen at one junction end. This chain links TRBV11-1 with TRBJ2-5, with D perhaps matching TRBD2 (5 bases). Germline V CDR1 and CDR2: SGHAT, FQDESV (reference sequence). The CDR3 is made up of 16 amino acids. CDR3 nucleotides: TGTGCCAGCAGCTTCTGGCTAGCTCCAGACCACGAGACCCAGTACTTC. Protein sequence: CASSFWLAPDHETQYF.

The chain joins TRBV4-3 to TRBJ2-1, with TRBD1 identical over 8 bases. Germline V gene sequence: CDR1 LGHNA, CDR2 YSLEER. The length of the CDR3 is 16 residues. V shed 0 bases and J 6 bases; nucleotides not matched to a gene: 7. The CDR3 is CASSQDGTGVFNEQFF. The CDR3 DNA reads TGCGCCAGCAGCCAAGACGGGACAGGTGTCTTCAATGAGCAGTTCTTC.

This clonotype was recorded at least ten times. The genes are TRBV7-2 and TRBJ2-2; D might be TRBD1 (6 bases). Trimming took off 7 bases at V and 4 bases at J, with 13 bases between the two ends. The CDR3 sequence is 14 residues long. Per germline, CDR1 SGHTA and CDR2 FQGNSA. This CDR3 reads CASIQGRSTGELFF. CDR3 coding DNA: TGTGCCAGCATTCAGGGGCGAAGCACCGGGGAGCTGTTTTTT.

The rearrangement joins TRBV7-3 to TRBJ1-2; D uncertain. In germline, CDR1 is SGHTA, CDR2 FQGTGA. Deletions cut 5 bases from V and 6 bases from J, with 13 bases between. The CDR3 extends over 13 amino acids. This CDR3 reads CASSPDGFDGYTF. CDR3 DNA sequence: TGTGCCAGCAGCCCAGACGGTTTCGATGGCTACACCTTC. Full variable domain (rest looked up from reference TRBV7-3 and TRBJ1-2): GAGVSQTPSNKVTEKGKYVELRCDPISGHTALYWYRQSLGQGPEFLIYFQGTGAADDSGLPNDRFFAVRPEGSVSTLKIQRTERGDSAVYLCASSPDGFDGYTFGSGTRLTVV.

This clonotype has a handful of counts. The genes are TRBV11-2 and TRBJ1-1; no definite D call. The ends were cut back, 5 bases at V and 10 bases at J, with 20 bases in the middle. Germline loops: CDR1 SGHAT, CDR2 FQNNGV. This CDR3 is 14 amino acids long. The CDR3 nucleotides read TGTGCCAGCAGCGGTCAAATTAGCTCGGGTGTAGCTTTCTTT. This codes for CASSGQISSGVAFF.

The rearrangement uses TRBV5-4 and TRBJ2-7, with D uncertain. Germline assignment: CDR1 SGHNT and CDR2 YYREEE (reference sequence). The V gene lost 0 bases and the J gene lost 6 bases, with 7 bases spanning the gap. The CDR3 has 12 amino acids. For the CDR3, the DNA is TGTGCCAGCAGCTTGGCGGGCGGCGAGCAGTACTTC. Translating gives CASSLAGGEQYF.

This clonotype was found a few times. The chain employs TRBV5-1 and TRBJ1-6, with 7 bases matching TRBD1. The CDR3 loop spans 18 amino acids. Germline V gene lookup returns CDR1 SGHRS and CDR2 YFSETQ. J lost 10 bases, V lost 0 bases, and 16 bases had no gene match. The CDR3 DNA follows: TGCGCCAGCAGCTTGGTCATGCAGGGGGAATGGGGAGGATCACCCCTCCACTTT. This encodes CASSLVMQGEWGGSPLHF.